Listed here are 17 T cell receptor beta chains from one sample, sequenced in a study of T-cell reconstitution after alpha-beta-depleted transplantation in children. A TCRbeta library incorporating unique molecular identifiers was prepared. TCRdb re-called the PCR reads through MiXCR, storing one row per CDR3 protein. The repertoire holds approximately 300,000 distinct CDR3 sequences, 11% seen once, with 20% to 30% in the top ten. The sample here was peripheral blood, taken 180 days after TCRalphabeta/CD19-depleted stem cell transplant. These receptors all come from a male patient between 2 and 15 years old who had a stem cell transplant for chronic granulomatous disease, so the T cells may come from the graft donor.

At least ten counts were recorded for this clonotype. V gene TRBV15 combines with J gene TRBJ2-1; D remains unclear. Germline values: CDR1 LNHNV, CDR2 YYDKDF (reference sequence). Trimming pared 4 bases from V and 3 bases from J, leaving 19 bases between. The CDR3 extends over 17 amino acids. The CDR3 DNA is TGTGCCACCAGCAACCCCCTGTGGTCCGTGCGCTACAATGAGCAGTTCTTC. Protein product: CATSNPLWSVRYNEQFF.

This clonotype came up many times. The chain couples TRBV7-8 to TRBJ2-2; D is unresolved. Germline CDR1 is SGHVS and CDR2 is FQNEAQ. The CDR3 runs to 11 residues. V was pared by 5 bases and J by 7 bases, with 5 bases between. In DNA form, the CDR3 reads TGTGCCAGCAGCGCCAGCGGGGAGCTGTTTTTT. This sequence encodes CASSASGELFF. The entire variable domain, with the rest obtained from reference TRBV7-8 and TRBJ2-2, is as follows: GAGVSQSPRYKVAKRGQDVALRCDPISGHVSLFWYQQALGQGPEFLTYFQNEAQLDKSGLPSDRFFAERPEGSVSTLKIQRTQQEDSAVYLCASSASGELFFGEGSRLTVL.

This clonotype was seen repeatedly, ten times or more. This chain links TRBV12-3 or TRBV12-4 with TRBJ2-7; D may be TRBD1 (6 bases). The CDR3 has 16 residues. V was clipped by 5 bases and J by 2 bases, with 19 bases between them. Here the CDR3 DNA reads TGTGCCAGCAGTAAACCCCAGGGGCCGCAACCCTACGAGCAGTACTTC. Amino acid sequence: CASSKPQGPQPYEQYF.

V is TRBV12-3 or TRBV12-4 and J is TRBJ2-3; D is possibly TRBD1 (6 bases). Trimming took 6 bases from V and 8 from J, leaving 18 bases between them. The CDR3 covers 14 residues. CDR3 loop: CASSQGPAKATQYF. DNA of the CDR3: TGTGCCAGCAGCCAGGGGCCCGCGAAGGCTACGCAGTATTTT.

This clonotype was detected many times. J is TRBJ1-1 and V is TRBV6-2 or TRBV6-3; D unclear. The CDR3 runs 12 residues. Germline CDR1 reads MNHEY; CDR2 reads SVGEGT. The V end lost 11 bases, the J end lost 0 bases, and 10 bases lay between the germline ends. The CDR3 DNA reads TGTGCCGCCGGGAGGGTGAACACTGAAGCTTTCTTT. Encoded protein: CAAGRVNTEAFF.

This clonotype occurred many times. The V gene is TRBV9, the J gene TRBJ2-2; TRBD1 or TRBD2 may be the D gene (6 bases each). The CDR3 contains 13 residues. The germline CDR1 and CDR2 sequences are SGDLS and YYNGEE. Trimming took 6 bases from V and 7 from J, leaving 13 bases between them. The CDR3 loop is CASTDGGGGELFF. CDR3 DNA: TGTGCCAGCACCGATGGAGGGGGCGGGGAGCTGTTTTTT. Supplemented by reference TRBV9 and TRBJ2-2, the full variable domain reads DSGVTQTPKHLITATGQRVTLRCSPRSGDLSVYWYQQSLDQGLQFLIQYYNGEERAKGNILERFSAQQFPDLHSELNLSSLELGDSALYFCASTDGGGGELFFGEGSRLTVL.

This clonotype was seen at least ten times. The chain carries TRBV5-5 and TRBJ2-5; no firm D call. In germline, CDR1 is SGHKS, CDR2 YYEKEE (reference sequence). The CDR3 consists of 13 residues. V lost 2 bases to trimming and J lost 7 bases, with 12 bases between them. The CDR3 loop is CASSLPGDGTQYF. The CDR3 nucleotides are TGTGCCAGCAGCTTACCTGGGGATGGGACCCAGTACTTC.

In this sample, this clonotype turned up many times. The chain couples TRBV5-1 to TRBJ2-7; 7 nucleotides line up with TRBD1. Losses at the gene ends were 4 bases for V and 0 bases for J; bases not matched to a gene: 4. CDR3 length: 14 amino acids. Germline V CDR1 and CDR2: SGHRS, YFSETQ. The CDR3 loop reads CASSRGDSSYEQYF. CDR3 DNA: TGCGCCAGCAGCCGAGGGGACAGCTCCTACGAGCAGTACTTC.

This clonotype showed up many times. The chain has TRBV5-1 and TRBJ1-2; the D gene is possibly TRBD1 (6 bases). V was cut by 7 bases and J by 7 bases, with 14 bases left in between. Per the germline V gene, CDR1 is SGHRS and CDR2 is YFSETQ. The CDR3 runs to 12 residues. As DNA, the CDR3 is TGCGCCAGCTCCCAGGCGGGGGCTGGCTACACCTTC. Translation gives CASSQAGAGYTF.

This clonotype has ten or more counts. The rearrangement links TRBV12-3 or TRBV12-4 to TRBJ1-2, with a tentative D call TRBD1 (5 bases). This CDR3 region has 14 residues. Trimming stripped 1 base from V and 7 bases from J, with 13 bases between. The CDR3 loop reads CASSLGAAGGGYTF. Here the CDR3 DNA reads TGTGCCAGCAGTTTAGGGGCGGCCGGGGGTGGCTACACCTTC.

Of note for this clonotype: This may come from a read error, since a much larger clone is one base off. This chain joins TRBV29-1 and TRBJ2-7, with 8 bases aligning to TRBD2. V was pared by 4 bases and J by 4 bases, with 9 bases of the junction left unmatched. The germline gives CDR1 SQVTM, CDR2 ANQGSEA. CDR3 length: 14 residues. CDR3 DNA sequence: TGCAGCGTTGTATATCCGACTAGCGTGTACGAGCAGTACTTC. Amino acids: CSVVYPTSVYEQYF.

This clonotype was observed at least ten times. This chain uses TRBV18 with TRBJ2-1; D is uncertain. Trimming shortened V by 4 bases and J by 5 bases, and 3 bases separated the two germline ends. CDR1 is KGHSH and CDR2 is LQKENI in the germline V gene. The CDR3 consists of 11 residues. CDR3: CASSLDNEQFF. The DNA of the CDR3 is TGTGCCAGCTCACTAGACAATGAGCAGTTCTTC.

This clonotype was observed many times. The V call is TRBV20-1, the J call TRBJ1-2; 8 nucleotides agree with TRBD1. V dropped 3 bases and J dropped 5; count of bases not matched to a gene: 11. CDR3 size: 15 residues. Germline V lookup: CDR1 DFQATT, CDR2 SNEGSKA (reference sequence). Here the CDR3 reads CSASDYRGSIYGYTF. The CDR3 DNA reads TGCAGTGCTAGTGATTACAGGGGGTCAATATATGGCTACACCTTC.

This clonotype was recorded many times. This CDR3 reads CATSRDRDSPLHF. CDR3 sequence (DNA): TGTGCCACCAGCAGAGACAGGGACTCACCCCTCCACTTT. This rearrangement joins TRBV15 to TRBJ1-6; a possible D gene is TRBD1 (5 bases). This CDR3 has 13 residues. Germline V gene data show CDR1 as LNHNV and CDR2 as YYDKDF (reference sequence). V lost 0 bases to trimming and J lost 10 bases, with 7 bases between them.

Many counts were recorded for this clonotype. The V gene is TRBV6-4, the J gene TRBJ2-1, with D possibly being TRBD2 (5 bases). Trimming took 8 bases from V and 4 from J, leaving 12 bases between them. CDR3 length equals 13 residues. Germline V CDR1 and CDR2: MRHNA, SNTAGT. In DNA, the CDR3 is TGTGCCAGCTCGAGGGAACCTTACAATGAGCAGTTCTTC. Encoded protein: CASSREPYNEQFF.

This clonotype is a singleton in its sample. V and J are TRBV28 and TRBJ2-7; possible D gene TRBD1, 5 bases. The ends were cut back, 3 bases at V and 2 bases at J, with 20 bases in the middle. There are 17 residues in the CDR3. Germline-derived CDR1 and CDR2 are MDHEN and SYDVKM. CDR3: CASSFAMGRTRAYEQYF. In nucleotides, the CDR3 is TGTGCCAGCAGTTTCGCAATGGGCCGGACAAGGGCCTACGAGCAGTACTTC. Looking up the rest from reference TRBV28 and TRBJ2-7 gives the full variable domain: DVKVTQSSRYLVKRTGEKVFLECVQDMDHENMFWYRQDPGLGLRLIYFSYDVKMKEKGDIPEGYSVSREKKERFSLILESASTNQTSMYLCASSFAMGRTRAYEQYFGPGTRLTVT.

This clonotype was picked up many times. The chain joins TRBV7-6 to TRBJ2-7; D possibly corresponds to TRBD2 (6 bases). CDR1 is SGHVS, CDR2 FNYEAQ, per germline. The CDR3 covers 12 residues. Trimming cost V 6 bases and J 5 bases, with 11 bases left between them. Written as DNA, the CDR3 is TGTGCCAGCAGGCCACCGGGGGACGAGCAGTACTTC. It codes for CASRPPGDEQYF.